Listed below are T cell receptor beta chains from one sample, sequenced in a study of blood T cell repertoires in COVID-19. The assay was immunoSEQ multiplex PCR, and TCRdb's table has in-frame clones only and misses some. The repertoire holds around 85,000 clones, with roughly 85% as singletons. Sequencing was done on a sample of peripheral blood. All receptors come from a man aged 55 to 70 with acute or convalescent COVID-19. The CDR3 runs from the conserved cysteine through the conserved F or W. Each record gives: J gene, V gene, clone size, D gene, CDR3 protein, CDR3 DNA. A D gene is named only where the DNA matches it firmly. Only part of the rows carry a size: once, few, many, or a class if the clone is expanded.

j_call: TRBJ2-7; v_call: TRBV7-2; clone_size: NA; d_call: NA; cdr3_aa: CASSGTGPYEQYF; cdr3_nt: TGTGCCAGCAGCGGGACTGGGCCCTACGAGCAGTACTTC
j_call: TRBJ2-2; v_call: TRBV6-1; clone_size: once; d_call: NA; cdr3_aa: CASSALHAQGNTGELFF; cdr3_nt: TGTGCCAGCAGTGCGCTACACGCACAGGGCAACACCGGGGAGCTGTTTTTT
j_call: TRBJ2-3; v_call: TRBV7-8; clone_size: once; d_call: NA; cdr3_aa: CASSSQGGGADTQYF; cdr3_nt: TGTGCCAGCAGCTCCCAAGGGGGGGGAGCAGATACGCAGTATTTT
j_call: TRBJ1-6; v_call: TRBV12-5; clone_size: NA; d_call: TRBD1; cdr3_aa: CASGTGLLSYNSPLHF; cdr3_nt: TGTGCTAGTGGGACAGGGCTGCTCTCCTATAATTCACCCCTCCACTTT
j_call: TRBJ1-1; v_call: TRBV7-6; clone_size: NA; d_call: NA; cdr3_aa: CASGTLAGANPEAFF; cdr3_nt: TGTGCCAGCGGGACCCTGGCAGGGGCAAATCCTGAAGCTTTCTTT
j_call: TRBJ2-5; v_call: TRBV7-6; clone_size: NA; d_call: TRBD1; cdr3_aa: CASSLGQGAVETQYF; cdr3_nt: TGTGCCAGCAGCTTAGGACAGGGGGCGGTGGAGACCCAGTACTTC
j_call: TRBJ2-2; v_call: TRBV29-1; clone_size: NA; d_call: NA; cdr3_aa: CSVERDRTTGELFF; cdr3_nt: TGCAGCGTTGAACGTGACAGAACGACCGGGGAGCTGTTTTTT
j_call: TRBJ1-2; v_call: TRBV6-2/TRBV6-3; clone_size: NA; d_call: TRBD1; cdr3_aa: CASSVTGGLDYGYTF; cdr3_nt: TGTGCCAGCAGTGTCACAGGGGGCCTGGACTATGGCTACACCTTC
j_call: TRBJ2-3; v_call: TRBV4-3; clone_size: once; d_call: NA; cdr3_aa: CASSQETGSTDTQYF; cdr3_nt: TGCGCCAGCAGCCAAGAAACAGGGAGCACAGATACGCAGTATTTT
j_call: TRBJ2-3; v_call: TRBV29-1; clone_size: NA; d_call: NA; cdr3_aa: CSVREGPGAYTDTQYF; cdr3_nt: TGCAGCGTCCGTGAGGGGCCAGGGGCCTACACAGATACGCAGTATTTT
j_call: TRBJ1-2; v_call: TRBV27; clone_size: NA; d_call: NA; cdr3_aa: CASSSLFYSAHYGYTF; cdr3_nt: TGTGCCAGCAGTTCCCTCTTTTACTCAGCGCACTATGGCTACACCTTC
j_call: TRBJ1-1; v_call: TRBV7-3; clone_size: NA; d_call: NA; cdr3_aa: CASGLGHNTEAFF; cdr3_nt: TGTGCCAGCGGGTTGGGACACAACACTGAAGCTTTCTTT
j_call: TRBJ1-2; v_call: TRBV6-4; clone_size: NA; d_call: NA; cdr3_aa: CASSADPGVHYGYTF; cdr3_nt: TGTGCCAGCAGTGCGGACCCAGGGGTACACTATGGCTACACCTTC
j_call: TRBJ2-2; v_call: TRBV7-9; clone_size: NA; d_call: NA; cdr3_aa: CASSLLRELFF; cdr3_nt: TGTGCCAGCAGCTTACTCCGGGAGCTGTTTTTT
j_call: TRBJ1-1; v_call: TRBV4-3; clone_size: NA; d_call: NA; cdr3_aa: CASSQDGTMNTEAFF; cdr3_nt: TGCGCCAGCAGCCAAGATGGGACAATGAACACTGAAGCTTTCTTT
j_call: TRBJ2-7; v_call: TRBV7-8; clone_size: NA; d_call: TRBD1; cdr3_aa: CASSLRRDRSTYEQYF; cdr3_nt: TGTGCCAGCAGCTTACGCCGGGACAGATCTACCTACGAGCAGTACTTC
j_call: TRBJ1-2; v_call: TRBV30; clone_size: NA; d_call: TRBD1; cdr3_aa: CAWTEGGIGYGYTF; cdr3_nt: TGTGCCTGGACCGAAGGGGGCATTGGCTATGGCTACACCTTC
j_call: TRBJ1-6; v_call: TRBV25-1; clone_size: NA; d_call: NA; cdr3_aa: CASSELTDSPLHF; cdr3_nt: TGTGCCAGCAGTGAATTGACTGACTCACCCCTCCACTTT
j_call: TRBJ2-2; v_call: TRBV11-2; clone_size: NA; d_call: TRBD2; cdr3_aa: CASSFSGGATGELFF; cdr3_nt: TGTGCCAGCAGCTTTAGCGGGGGGGCCACCGGGGAGCTGTTTTTT
j_call: TRBJ2-2; v_call: TRBV10-3; clone_size: NA; d_call: NA; cdr3_aa: CAISETGNTGELFF; cdr3_nt: TGTGCCATCAGTGAAACAGGGAACACCGGGGAGCTGTTTTTT
j_call: TRBJ2-1; v_call: TRBV5-1; clone_size: NA; d_call: NA; cdr3_aa: CASSLGQYNEQFF; cdr3_nt: TGCGCCAGCAGCTTGGGCCAGTACAATGAGCAGTTCTTC
j_call: TRBJ1-1; v_call: TRBV7-2; clone_size: once; d_call: TRBD1; cdr3_aa: CASSVGTGIYTEAFF; cdr3_nt: TGTGCCAGCAGCGTTGGGACAGGGATATACACTGAAGCTTTCTTT
j_call: TRBJ2-1; v_call: TRBV5-5; clone_size: NA; d_call: TRBD2; cdr3_aa: CASSLGLAYNEQFF; cdr3_nt: TGTGCCAGCAGCTTGGGACTAGCGTACAATGAGCAGTTCTTC
j_call: TRBJ2-5; v_call: TRBV11-2; clone_size: NA; d_call: TRBD2; cdr3_aa: CASSSGALAGKKETQYF; cdr3_nt: TGTGCCAGCAGCTCGGGGGCCCTAGCGGGCAAAAAAGAGACCCAGTACTTC
j_call: TRBJ1-5; v_call: TRBV29-1; clone_size: NA; d_call: TRBD1; cdr3_aa: CSVRQGSNQPQHF; cdr3_nt: TGCAGCGTTAGACAGGGTTCGAATCAGCCCCAGCATTTT
j_call: TRBJ1-4; v_call: TRBV2; clone_size: once; d_call: NA; cdr3_aa: CASSSDTTNEKLFF; cdr3_nt: TGTGCCAGCAGCTCAGATACAACTAATGAAAAACTGTTTTTT
j_call: TRBJ2-5; v_call: TRBV10-3; clone_size: NA; d_call: NA; cdr3_aa: CAISDRGAAEETQYF; cdr3_nt: TGTGCCATCAGTGACAGGGGAGCAGCAGAAGAGACCCAGTACTTC